This T cell receptor (beta chain) was retrieved from a study of control samples from healthy donors and cancer patients. The method was immunoSEQ multiplex PCR; TCRdb's version includes in-frame clones alone and lacks a portion of them. The table includes about 120,000 clones, 90% to 95% detected once. Germline V gene data show CDR1 as MNHEY and CDR2 as SVGEGT. V was trimmed by 5 bases and J by 0 bases, leaving 10 bases between them. CDR3 length: 14 amino acids. The sample was PBMCs. The chain carries TRBV6-2 or TRBV6-3 and TRBJ1-1; possibly TRBD1 for D (5 bases). The source of this sequence is a man aged 50-59 years with head and neck cancer. This CDR3 is CASSRGLMNTEAFF. CDR3 coding DNA: TGTGCCAGCAGTAGGGGACTGATGAACACTGAAGCTTTCTTT.